Sequencing of this T cell receptor beta chain was carried out in a study of T cells in Graves' hyperthyroidism and ophthalmopathy. From RNA transcripts, TCR beta CDR3 regions were amplified. With the HTBI primer set, the TCR CDR3 went through a first round of RT-PCR. TCRdb used MiXCR to reprocess the multiplex PCR reads, holding one entry per CDR3 protein. This table has some 490,000 distinct CDR3 sequences, about 20% appearing once. This CDR3 is 16 amino acids long. V gave up 6 bases and J gave up 7 bases, with 22 bases separating them. The origin of this receptor is a woman aged 70-85 years with Graves' ophthalmopathy. Material: blood. The genes are TRBV12-3 or TRBV12-4 and TRBJ2-1; weak D call: TRBD2 (6 bases). The CDR3 sequence is CASRLPGTLTGNEQFF. The DNA of the CDR3 is TGTGCCAGCAGGCTCCCCGGGACTCTCACGGGGAATGAGCAGTTCTTC.